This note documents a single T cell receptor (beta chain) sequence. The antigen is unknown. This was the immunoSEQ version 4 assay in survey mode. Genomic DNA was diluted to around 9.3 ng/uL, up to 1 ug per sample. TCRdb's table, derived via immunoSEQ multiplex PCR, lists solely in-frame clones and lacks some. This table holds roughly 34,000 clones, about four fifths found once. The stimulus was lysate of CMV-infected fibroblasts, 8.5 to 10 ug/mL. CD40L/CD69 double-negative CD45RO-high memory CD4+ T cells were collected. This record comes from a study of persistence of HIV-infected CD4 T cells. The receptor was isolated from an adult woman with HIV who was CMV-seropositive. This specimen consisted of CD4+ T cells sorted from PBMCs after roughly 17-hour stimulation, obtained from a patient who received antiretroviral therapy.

The CDR3 sequence is CASNLLGGRNGELFF. In DNA form, the CDR3 reads TGTGCCAGTAATCTTCTGGGGGGGCGGAACGGGGAGCTGTTTTTT. The rearrangement uses TRBV7-2 and TRBJ2-2, with TRBD2 as a possible D gene (7 bases). Trimming took 9 bases from V and 7 from J, leaving 21 bases between them. CDR3 length: 15 residues. Germline V lookup: CDR1 SGHTA, CDR2 FQGNSA. Combining the CDR3 with reference TRBV7-2 and TRBJ2-2 gives the whole variable domain GAGVSQSPSNKVTEKGKDVELRCDPISGHTALYWYRQSLGQGLEFLIYFQGNSAPDKSGLPSDRFSAERTGGSVSTLTIQRTQQEDSAVYLCASNLLGGRNGELFFGEGSRLTVL.